What follows describes a single T cell receptor (beta chain). As yet, its antigen is unknown. The data are from a study of T cell repertoires in cytomegalovirus infection. Study background: Recently described HLA-C-restricted plus well-studied HLA-B-restricted CMV epitopes were used. Indicated by public TCR beta signatures were CMV infection and matching HLA type.

Regarding the study as a whole: In two of eight donors, the top clonotype was HLA-C-restricted CMV-specific. Pooled public TCR beta family frequency picked out CMV carriers with the relevant HLA.

TCRdb fed the reads into MiXCR, producing one record per CDR3 protein. The sample has hundreds of thousands of distinct CDR3 sequences; roughly 36% are singletons. This clonotype originated in a human donor in good health (CMV status not recorded). Some clones in this sample may be carry-over from other donors' samples. The source material was cultured PBMCs, sampled from culture after CMV antigen stimulation.

The CDR3 sequence: CASRSRDRDEKLFF. The CDR3 DNA sequence: TGTGCCAGCAGGTCCCGGGACAGGGACGAAAAACTGTTTTTT. This rearrangement joins TRBV6-2 or TRBV6-3 to TRBJ1-4; 9 bases align to TRBD1. The germline V gene has CDR1 MNHEY and CDR2 SVGEGT. This CDR3 is 14 amino acids long. V lost 6 bases, J lost 8 bases, and 7 bases stayed unmatched.